This T cell receptor beta chain derives from a study of blood T cell repertoires in COVID-19. Background on the study: Sample material is recorded as cDNA or gDNA derived from T cells, B-cell-depleted T cells, or PBMCs.

Original processing methods: Reference gene primer amplification gave nucleated cell count estimates. Repertoires were generated with immunoSEQ multiplex PCR, while TCRdb's copy carries only in-frame clones and drops some. For V, J and clone size, that table is used; D and trimming come from the DNA. The sample has 150,000 to 200,000 clones; roughly 73% are singletons. Unmatched junction bases numbered 12, after V lost 5 bases and J lost 8 bases. Germline values: CDR1 MNHEY, CDR2 SMNVEV (reference sequence). This CDR3 has 17 amino acids. This TCR was recovered from a man in his sixties or seventies with acute or convalescent COVID-19. Sequencing used peripheral blood. The rearrangement uses TRBV27 and TRBJ2-2; TRBD2 aligns across 12 bases. The CDR3: CASSVTWTSGKGGELFF. The CDR3 DNA follows: TGTGCCAGCAGTGTAACCTGGACTAGCGGGAAAGGGGGGGAGCTGTTTTTT.